The present entry profiles one T cell receptor (beta chain) with its context. These data belong to a study of blood T cell repertoires in COVID-19. The protocol was immunoSEQ multiplex PCR, while the TCRdb copy is restricted to in-frame clones and leaves out a portion. This sample has 55,000 or so clones, with around 83% found just once. From germline, CDR1 is SGHRS and CDR2 YFSETQ. The CDR3 sequence is 17 residues long. V was clipped by 9 bases and J by 2 bases; unmatched bases: 16. Sequencing used peripheral blood. The chain has TRBV5-1 and TRBJ2-5; 10 nucleotides align to TRBD2. This sequence was found in a human donor in a cohort sampled during active or convalescent COVID-19. The CDR3 region is CANGIQRGGLKQETQYF. For the CDR3, the DNA is TGCGCCAACGGGATACAGCGGGGGGGTTTGAAGCAAGAGACCCAGTACTTC.